The 12 T cell receptor beta chains below were found in one sample sequenced in a study of T cell responses to AZD1222 COVID-19 vaccine. Generated by immunoSEQ multiplex PCR, the TCRdb table keeps only in-frame clones and is missing some. Here the sample spans about 140,000 clones, about 93% being singletons. The sequencing here drew on peripheral blood, taken 28 days after the second AZD1222 dose. These TCRs come from an adult who received the AZD1222 COVID-19 vaccine.

The chain couples TRBV7-8 to TRBJ1-6; D call uncertain. The V end lost 1 base, the J end lost 10 bases, and 11 bases lay between the germline ends. Per the germline V gene, CDR1 is SGHVS and CDR2 is FQNEAQ. The CDR3 spans 14 residues. The CDR3 bases are TGTGCCAGCAGCTTAGGTGGTACCATGTCACCCCTCCACTTT. This translates into CASSLGGTMSPLHF.

The chain employs TRBV7-2 and TRBJ2-7; 10 bases map to TRBD2. This CDR3 comprises 14 residues. Germline V CDR1 and CDR2: SGHTA, FQGNSA. V dropped 3 bases and J dropped 6; count of bases not matched to a gene: 5. The CDR3 nucleotides read TGTGCCAGCAGCTTTGAGCGGGGGGGCCCCGAGCAGTACTTC. Amino acids: CASSFERGGPEQYF.

The chain employs TRBV7-9 and TRBJ2-7; 8 bases are shared with TRBD2. Germline V gives CDR1 SEHNR, CDR2 FQNEAQ (reference sequence). With 5 bases clipped from V and 2 bases from J, the junction kept 8 bases outside the gene matches. This CDR3 contains 15 residues. CDR3 sequence (DNA): TGTGCCAGCAGCCTCGGACTAGCATTTCCCTACGAGCAGTACTTC. Protein: CASSLGLAFPYEQYF.

The V call is TRBV5-1, the J call TRBJ2-5; 8 nucleotides match TRBD2. CDR3 size: 16 residues. V lost 0 bases to trimming and J lost 4 bases; unmatched junction nucleotides: 8. The germline V gene has CDR1 SGHRS and CDR2 YFSETQ. The CDR3 here is CASSLGVAGTGETQYF. Here the CDR3 DNA reads TGCGCCAGCAGCTTGGGGGTAGCGGGGACTGGAGAGACCCAGTACTTC.

The chain has TRBV19 and TRBJ2-7; D possibly corresponds to TRBD1 (5 bases). Germline lookup yields CDR1 LNHDA and CDR2 SQIVND (reference sequence). The CDR3 sequence is 13 residues long. V gave up 4 bases and J gave up 3 bases, with 10 bases separating them. The CDR3 loop reads CASSRQSVYEQYF. DNA of the CDR3: TGTGCCAGTAGTAGACAGAGCGTCTACGAGCAGTACTTC. The full variable domain, its missing parts supplied by reference TRBV19 and TRBJ2-7, is DGGITQSPKYLFRKEGQNVTLSCEQNLNHDAMYWYRQDPGQGLRLIYYSQIVNDFQKGDIAEGYSVSREKKESFPLTVTSAQKNPTAFYLCASSRQSVYEQYFGPGTRLTVT.

The V gene is TRBV7-2, the J gene TRBJ1-3; 7 bases line up with TRBD1. With V trimmed by 5 bases and J by 3 bases, 13 bases remained unmatched. The CDR3 has 17 amino acids. CDR1 is SGHTA, CDR2 FQGNSA, per germline. The CDR3, as DNA: TGTGCCAGCAGCCCGAAAGGCACAGGGGCCCTTGGAAACACCATATATTTT. Protein: CASSPKGTGALGNTIYF.

This chain links TRBV6-5 with TRBJ1-2, with TRBD1 matching over 8 bases. Unmatched junction bases numbered 8, after V lost 6 bases and J lost 5 bases. This CDR3 is built from 14 residues. CDR1 and CDR2 from the germline V gene are MNHEY and SVGAGI. The CDR3: CASSGDRGLYGYTF. CDR3 coding DNA: TGTGCCAGCAGCGGTGACAGGGGCCTTTATGGCTACACCTTC.

The chain has TRBV9 and TRBJ1-1, with D unclear. V lost 4 bases and J 3 bases, leaving 19 bases between the germline ends. The CDR3 loop spans 16 amino acids. Germline V gives CDR1 SGDLS, CDR2 YYNGEE. The CDR3 region has the DNA TGTGCCAGCAGCTCTTTTCCCTTTGACATACACACTGAAGCTTTCTTT. As protein: CASSSFPFDIHTEAFF. Complete variable domain (other parts from reference TRBV9 and TRBJ1-1): DSGVTQTPKHLITATGQRVTLRCSPRSGDLSVYWYQQSLDQGLQFLIQYYNGEERAKGNILERFSAQQFPDLHSELNLSSLELGDSALYFCASSSFPFDIHTEAFFGQGTRLTVV.

V is TRBV9 and J is TRBJ1-6; D remains unclear. V gave up 0 bases and J gave up 9 bases, with 10 bases separating them. Germline CDR1 reads SGDLS; CDR2 reads YYNGEE. This CDR3 contains 14 residues. CDR3 nucleotides: TGTGCCAGCAGCGTAGGCGGAGCCAGTTCACCCCTCCACTTT. It codes for CASSVGGASSPLHF.

The rearrangement joins TRBV7-6 to TRBJ1-6, with unresolved D. V lost 1 base, J lost 4 bases, and 11 bases lay in between. CDR3 length: 16 residues. Germline CDR1 reads SGHVS; CDR2 reads FNYEAQ. The CDR3: CASSLGGGRYNSPLHF. For the CDR3, the DNA is TGTGCCAGCAGCTTAGGAGGTGGGAGATATAATTCACCCCTCCACTTT.

The count of this clone is one. This chain links TRBV18 with TRBJ2-7; D is uncertain. The CDR3 extends over 11 amino acids. The germline CDR1 and CDR2 sequences are KGHSH and LQKENI. V was trimmed by 4 bases and J by 5 bases, leaving 6 bases between them. CDR3 coding DNA: TGTGCCAGCTCACGAAGGGACGAGCAGTACTTC. Translation: CASSRRDEQYF.

The rearrangement links TRBV7-9 to TRBJ1-2, with unresolved D. The V gene lost 6 bases and the J gene lost 5 bases, with 10 bases spanning the gap. The CDR3 runs to 12 residues. Germline CDR1 SEHNR, CDR2 FQNEAQ (reference sequence). The CDR3 bases are TGTGCCAGCAGTCTCGCCGGGTATGGCTACACCTTC. Its protein is CASSLAGYGYTF.